This is a list of T cell receptor beta chains from one sample in a study of regulatory T cells in long-lasting Graves disease. MiXCR, applied by TCRdb to the multiplex PCR reads, yields one record per CDR3 protein. The repertoire includes roughly 500,000 distinct CDR3 sequences, 13% of them detected once, and about 10% sits in the top ten. These data also featured in a second study, about T cells in Graves' hyperthyroidism and ophthalmopathy.

Sequencing used peripheral blood mononuclear cells (PBMCs), obtained at new diagnosis, from a patient treated with antithyroid drugs. The source is a man aged 30 to 39 with Graves disease. The CDR3 runs from the conserved cysteine through the conserved F or W. D genes are given only for firm matches. Expanded clones are given a class, and other clones once, few, many or no size at all.

clone size	D gene	J gene	V gene	CDR3 length	CDR3 DNA	CDR3 protein
many	-	TRBJ1-1	TRBV28	16	TGTGCCAGCAGTACCGGAGAGGGTCGGGGGAACACTGAAGCTTTCTTT	CASSTGEGRGNTEAFF
few	TRBD2	TRBJ2-1	TRBV7-2	18	TGTGCCAGCAGCTTAGCGCGAGGGACTAGCGCTGCCAACAATGAGCAGTTCTTC	CASSLARGTSAANNEQFF
many	-	TRBJ2-6	TRBV12-3/TRBV12-4	17	TGTGCCAGCAGTTTACTTAGGTTTGGCTCTGGGGCCAACGTCCTGACTTTC	CASSLLRFGSGANVLTF
-	TRBD2	TRBJ2-5	TRBV24-1	13	TGTGCCACCAGTGATTGGGGGGGAGAGACCCAGTACTTC	CATSDWGGETQYF
-	TRBD2	TRBJ2-1	TRBV9	15	TGTGCCAGCAGCGCACTAGCGGGAAGGGCTGAGGAGCAGTTCTTC	CASSALAGRAEEQFF
few	-	TRBJ2-3	TRBV11-2	13	TGTGCCAGCAGCTTAGGTGCGGGGAACACGCAGTATTTT	CASSLGAGNTQYF
few	-	TRBJ1-5	TRBV20-1	14	TGCAGTGCTAGGGGTGGGTTCAGCAATCAGCCCCAGCATTTT	CSARGGFSNQPQHF
once	-	TRBJ2-1	TRBV9	16	TGTGCCAGCAGCGTAGCCGGCGGGCATAAAGGGAATGAGCAGTTCTTC	CASSVAGGHKGNEQFF
-	-	TRBJ2-1	TRBV7-2	15	TGTGCCAGCAGCCTAGGAGGCCGTCGATACAATGAGCAGTTCTTC	CASSLGGRRYNEQFF
-	TRBD2	TRBJ2-4	TRBV9	15	TGTGCCAGCAGCCAGGGACTAGCGGGACGAAACATTCAGTACTTC	CASSQGLAGRNIQYF
many	TRBD2	TRBJ2-7	TRBV7-9	17	TGTGCCAGCAGCTTAGAGGGAGGGGCATCCTCCTCCTACGAGCAGTACTTC	CASSLEGGASSSYEQYF
few	-	TRBJ2-3	TRBV12-3/TRBV12-4	15	TGTGCCAGCCGACTTATTGCGGGGCCCACAGATACGCAGTATTTT	CASRLIAGPTDTQYF
-	TRBD1	TRBJ2-1	TRBV5-6	17	TGTGCCAGCAGCTTCCCGACGGGACAGGGTTACTACAATGAGCAGTTCTTC	CASSFPTGQGYYNEQFF
few	-	TRBJ1-6	TRBV2	18	TGTGCCACCACCAAGGAGAGCATGAGGAGCTCCTATAATTCACCCCTCCACTTT	CATTKESMRSSYNSPLHF
-	-	TRBJ1-2	TRBV5-1	14	TGCGCCAGCAGCTTGGGCGGGGGCGGCTATGGCTGCACCTTC	CASSLGGGGYGCTF
many	-	TRBJ2-3	TRBV27	14	TGTGCCAGCAAAGGGGAGACTGGCACAGATACGCAGTATTTT	CASKGETGTDTQYF
few	TRBD2	TRBJ2-7	TRBV30	15	TGTGCCTGGAGGATGGGGACTAGCGGGTCCTACGAGCAGTACTTC	CAWRMGTSGSYEQYF
few	-	TRBJ2-1	TRBV30	11	TGTGCCTGGAGTGGCGGGGGCTCGCAGTTCTTC	CAWSGGGSQFF
-	TRBD1	TRBJ2-7	TRBV6-1	12	TGTGCCAGCATGACAGGGGCGCGGGAGCAGTACTTC	CASMTGAREQYF
-	TRBD1	TRBJ1-2	TRBV30	12	TGTGCCTGGGTCCGGGACAGGGTGATTTTCACCTTC	CAWVRDRVIFTF
many	TRBD2	TRBJ2-7	TRBV19	16	TGTGCCAGTAGCAGGGATAGCGGGAGTACCTCCTACGAGCAGTACTTC	CASSRDSGSTSYEQYF
-	-	TRBJ2-7	TRBV6-1	14	TGTGCCAGCAGTCAGGGCCCAGCTGAGGTCGAGCAGTACTTC	CASSQGPAEVEQYF
few	-	TRBJ1-1	TRBV5-1	13	TGCGCCAGCAGCTTGGCCCAAGACACTGAAGCTTCCTTT	CASSLAQDTEASF
many	-	TRBJ2-7	TRBV18	14	TGTGCCAGCTCACCACCGGTGAAGTCCTACGAGCAGTACTTC	CASSPPVKSYEQYF
-	-	TRBJ1-5	TRBV19	13	TGTGCCAGTAGCCGTTTAGGGAATCAGCCCCAGCATTTT	CASSRLGNQPQHF
once	-	TRBJ1-2	TRBV27	15	TGTGCCAGCAGCCCCAGGCGCCGTAACCTCCTCGGCTACGCCTTC	CASSPRRRNLLGYAF
few	-	TRBJ2-2	TRBV11-2	16	TGTGCCAGCAGCTTAAACGTCGCAACTTTGGGCGGGGAGCTGTTTTTT	CASSLNVATLGGELFF
-	-	TRBJ2-7	TRBV19	12	TGTGCCAGTAGTACGAGAGAAAGCGAGCAGTACTTC	CASSTRESEQYF
many	TRBD2	TRBJ2-2	TRBV2	14	TGTGCCACCCGTTTTTTAGCGGGAGCCGGGGAGCTGTTTTTT	CATRFLAGAGELFF
many	-	TRBJ2-7	TRBV12-3/TRBV12-4	14	TGTGCCAGCAGTCCAGGAGTGGGGGAGAGGGGGCAGTACTTC	CASSPGVGERGQYF